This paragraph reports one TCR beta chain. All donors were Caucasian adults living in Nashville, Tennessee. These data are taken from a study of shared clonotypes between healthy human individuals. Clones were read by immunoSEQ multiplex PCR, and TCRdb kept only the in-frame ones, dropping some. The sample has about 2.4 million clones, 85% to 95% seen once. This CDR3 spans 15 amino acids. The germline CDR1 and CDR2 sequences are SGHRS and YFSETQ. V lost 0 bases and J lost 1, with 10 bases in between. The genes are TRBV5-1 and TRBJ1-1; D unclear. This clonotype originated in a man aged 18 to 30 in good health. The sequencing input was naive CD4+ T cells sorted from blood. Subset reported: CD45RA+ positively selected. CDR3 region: CASSLDPSGNTEAFF. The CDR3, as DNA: TGCGCCAGCAGCTTGGACCCCTCAGGGAACACTGAAGCTTTCTTT.